The present TCR beta chain was sequenced within a study of blood T cell repertoires in COVID-19. The overall study: Collection of acute and convalescent COVID-19 samples took place in the United States, Italy and Spain. T cells, B-cell-depleted T cells, or PBMCs provided the cDNA or gDNA that served as material.

Germline values: CDR1 MNHEY, CDR2 SVGEGT. After removal of 6 bases from V and 4 bases from J, the junction contained 6 bases not matched to a gene. The length of the CDR3 is 15 residues. Recruited during active infection, patients (from Seattle) were subsequently followed longitudinally. How the authors handled the data: Amplifying reference gene primers gave estimates of nucleated cell counts. The table came from immunoSEQ multiplex PCR; TCRdb's copy has only in-frame clones and leaves some out. Clone size and the V and J calls come from that table; the DNA yielded D and trimming. The table lists approximately 390,000 clones, around 87% of them singletons, with about 2.3% in the top ten.

The sample was peripheral blood. The TCR was taken from an older woman with COVID-19, enrolled during active disease. The chain combines TRBV6-2 or TRBV6-3 with TRBJ2-1, with TRBD1 identical over 10 bases. The CDR3 DNA follows: TGTGCCAGCAGCCGACAGGGGGCGGATTACAATGAGCAGTTCTTC. It is translated as CASSRQGADYNEQFF.